This T cell receptor beta chain appears in the sequencing data of a study of cytomegalovirus exposure and HLA in healthy donors. Whole-study results and caveats: Most TCR sequences showed up rarely, but some public TCRs showed up in many donors. It was found in a later analysis that first-cohort TCR clusters tended to co-occur in the 100 to 150 validation repertoires. Three chains linked to CMV were shown in vitro to be specific for CMV antigens.

The repertoire was sequenced with immunoSEQ multiplex PCR; TCRdb's copy has only in-frame clones and lacks some. The data hold over 200,000 clones, with roughly 88% observed a single time. Worth noting for this clone: The target antigen is unknown.

This sequence was found in a young woman in good health and CMV-seronegative. Sequenced input: PBMCs.

The CDR3 bases are TGTGCCAGCATCAAAGGGACAGGAAATCAGCCCCAGCATTTT. Residues: CASIKGTGNQPQHF. This sequence joins TRBV28 and TRBJ1-5, with 8 bases matching TRBD1. Germline V gene sequence: CDR1 MDHEN, CDR2 SYDVKM. This CDR3 comprises 14 residues. V lost 7 bases and J lost 4; bases outside the gene matches: 6.